This entry lists 17 T cell receptor beta chains sequenced from one sample in a study of T cell responses to AZD1222 COVID-19 vaccine. Sequenced by immunoSEQ multiplex PCR; TCRdb stores in-frame clones only, minus some. The table shows 100,000 to 140,000 clones, with around nine tenths occurring only once. The sequencing here drew on peripheral blood, taken 28 days after the second AZD1222 dose. The receptor source for this set is an adult who received the AZD1222 COVID-19 vaccine.

This clone was picked up one time. The chain joins TRBV23-1 to TRBJ1-1; D may be TRBD1 (6 bases). TRBV23-1 is an open reading frame whose function is uncertain. The CDR3 covers 15 residues. V was cut by 0 bases and J by 0 bases, with 8 bases left in between. The CDR3, as DNA: TGCGCCAGCAGTCAATCGACAGGAGTGAACACTGAAGCTTTCTTT. Protein: CASSQSTGVNTEAFF.

The chain has TRBV7-8 and TRBJ2-7; TRBD2 matches 14 bases. This CDR3 spans 16 amino acids. Trimming took 1 base from V and 5 from J; bases not matched to a gene: 4. The germline gives CDR1 SGHVS, CDR2 FQNEAQ. The CDR3 reads CASSLGLAGGTHEQYF. CDR3 DNA sequence: TGTGCCAGCAGCTTAGGACTAGCGGGGGGGACCCACGAGCAGTACTTC.

V and J are TRBV9 and TRBJ1-2; the D gene is possibly TRBD1 (5 bases). Trimming shortened V by 2 bases and J by 1 base, and 18 bases separated the two germline ends. CDR1 SGDLS and CDR2 YYNGEE come from the germline V gene. The CDR3 loop spans 17 amino acids. For the CDR3, the DNA is TGTGCCAGCAGCGTCGGGCAGTCCGAGGGGATTAACTATGGCTACACCTTC. Its translation: CASSVGQSEGINYGYTF.

The V and J genes are TRBV19 and TRBJ1-2; D gene ambiguous. Germline V lookup: CDR1 LNHDA, CDR2 SQIVND (reference sequence). V gave up 5 bases and J gave up 5 bases, with 9 bases separating them. The CDR3 contains 12 residues. In DNA, the CDR3 is TGTGCCAGTAGTGATTCCTTTTATGGCTACACCTTC. Protein product: CASSDSFYGYTF.

The chain couples TRBV30 to TRBJ1-6; D remains ambiguous. Deletions cut 0 bases from V and 5 bases from J, with 11 bases between. CDR3 length: 15 residues. From germline, CDR1 is GTSNPN and CDR2 SVGIG (reference sequence). CDR3 sequence (DNA): TGTGCCTGGAGTGTAGGGCAGAACAATAATTCACCCCTCCACTTT. It is translated as CAWSVGQNNNSPLHF.

This rearrangement joins TRBV28 to TRBJ2-1; possible D gene TRBD1, 7 bases. V lost 6 bases to trimming and J lost 9 bases, with 12 bases between them. The CDR3 loop spans 12 amino acids. In germline, CDR1 is MDHEN, CDR2 SYDVKM. Here the CDR3 DNA reads TGTGCCAGCAGCCTCCAGGGGGGTGAGCAGTTCTTC. Protein: CASSLQGGEQFF.

V is TRBV19 and J is TRBJ1-1; D might be TRBD1 (5 bases). Trimming removed 7 bases at V and 7 bases at J, with 16 bases between. The germline V gene encodes CDR1 LNHDA and CDR2 SQIVND (reference sequence). This CDR3 contains 13 residues. The CDR3, as DNA: TGTGCCAGTACCACCTTGGGGGGAGATGAAGCTTTCTTT. This codes for CASTTLGGDEAFF.

The genes are TRBV5-1 and TRBJ1-2; D is unclear. Deletions cut 4 bases from V and 4 bases from J, with 20 bases between. The CDR3 loop spans 16 amino acids. Germline V gene data show CDR1 as SGHRS and CDR2 as YFSETQ. The CDR3: CASSPDTSPAGYGYTF. CDR3 DNA: TGCGCCAGCAGCCCAGACACCTCTCCGGCGGGCTATGGCTACACCTTC.

J is TRBJ1-2 and V is TRBV3-1 (or the pseudogene TRBV3-2); D unresolved. The length of the CDR3 is 12 residues. Germline V gene sequence: CDR1 LGHDT, CDR2 YNNKEL (reference sequence). Deletions cut 2 bases from V and 3 bases from J, with 4 bases between. CDR3 sequence (DNA): TGTGCCAGCAGCCAAAGCTACTATGGCTACACCTTC. Encoded protein: CASSQSYYGYTF.

The rearrangement uses TRBV18 and TRBJ1-1; D gene unclear. Germline V CDR1 and CDR2: KGHSH, LQKENI. The V and J ends lost 6 bases and 8 bases respectively, with 10 bases between them. The CDR3 has 11 amino acids. The CDR3: CASSQPGEAFF. CDR3 coding DNA: TGTGCCAGCTCCCAACCGGGGGAAGCTTTCTTT.

V usage is TRBV6-4 and J usage is TRBJ1-2; unclear D gene. The V gene lost 10 bases and the J gene lost 8 bases, with 20 bases spanning the gap. Germline CDR1 and CDR2: MRHNA and SNTAGT. This CDR3 has 13 residues. The CDR3 reads CANETTVCDGYTF. The CDR3 DNA is TGTGCCAACGAGACCACCGTTTGTGACGGCTACACCTTC.

The chain combines TRBV18 with TRBJ2-3; D is unclear. The germline CDR1 and CDR2 sequences are KGHSH and LQKENI. The V end was cut by 6 bases, the J end by 0 bases, with 7 bases between. This CDR3 has 13 residues. In DNA form, the CDR3 reads TGTGCCAGCTCCGACGCAAGCACAGATACGCAGTATTTT. It specifies CASSDASTDTQYF. Full variable domain (outside the CDR3, taken from reference TRBV18 and TRBJ2-3): NAGVMQNPRHLVRRRGQEARLRCSPMKGHSHVYWYRQLPEEGLKFMVYLQKENIIDESGMPKERFSAEFPKEGPSILRIQQVVRGDSAAYFCASSDASTDTQYFGPGTRLTVL.

V usage is TRBV27 and J usage is TRBJ2-3; D gene ambiguous. From germline, CDR1 is MNHEY and CDR2 SMNVEV (reference sequence). The CDR3 runs to 11 residues. V shed 6 bases and J shed 11 bases, with 12 bases lying between them. The CDR3 DNA reads TGTGCCAGCAGCTCATGGATCGGGCAGTATTTT. Translating gives CASSSWIGQYF.

The chain combines TRBV30 with TRBJ1-1; D is unresolved. V lost 5 bases and J lost 8, with 12 bases in between. The CDR3 runs to 11 residues. From germline, CDR1 is GTSNPN and CDR2 SVGIG (reference sequence). CDR3 residues: CAWRRLREAFF. The CDR3 DNA sequence: TGTGCCTGGCGGCGTTTGAGGGAAGCTTTCTTT.

The V gene is TRBV11-2, the J gene TRBJ1-4, with a tentative D call TRBD1 (6 bases). Germline-derived CDR1 and CDR2 are SGHAT and FQNNGV. V gave up 4 bases and J gave up 7 bases, with 16 bases separating them. The length of the CDR3 is 15 residues. The CDR3 loop reads CASSSKGGFAEKLFF. The CDR3 nucleotides are TGTGCCAGCAGCTCAAAGGGGGGGTTCGCTGAAAAACTGTTTTTT.

J is TRBJ2-5 and V is TRBV28; 10 bases line up with TRBD1. The CDR3 length is 14 residues. Germline V gene sequence: CDR1 MDHEN, CDR2 SYDVKM. After removal of 3 bases from V and 4 bases from J, the junction contained 2 bases not matched to a gene. The CDR3 reads CASSFRDRGETQYF. The CDR3 DNA sequence: TGTGCCAGCAGTTTCAGGGACAGGGGAGAGACCCAGTACTTC.

The V and J genes are TRBV19 and TRBJ2-4; 9 nucleotides line up with TRBD1. The CDR3 length is 16 residues. V trimming: 6 bases; J trimming: 1 base; junction bases outside the gene matches: 7. Germline-derived CDR1 and CDR2 are LNHDA and SQIVND (reference sequence). CDR3 amino acids: CASRTGGTKAKNIQYF. The CDR3 DNA reads as TGTGCCAGTAGGACAGGGGGTACAAAGGCCAAAAACATTCAGTACTTC.